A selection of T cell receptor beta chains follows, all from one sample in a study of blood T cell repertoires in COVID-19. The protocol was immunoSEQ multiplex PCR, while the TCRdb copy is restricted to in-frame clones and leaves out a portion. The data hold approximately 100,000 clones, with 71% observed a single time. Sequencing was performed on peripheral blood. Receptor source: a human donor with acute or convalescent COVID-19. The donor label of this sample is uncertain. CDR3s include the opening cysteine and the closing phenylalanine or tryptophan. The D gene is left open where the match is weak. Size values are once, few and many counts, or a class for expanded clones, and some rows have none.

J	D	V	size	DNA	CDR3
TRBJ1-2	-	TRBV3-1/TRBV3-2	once	TGTGCCAGCAGCCCAGGTTATGGCTACACCTTC	CASSPGYGYTF
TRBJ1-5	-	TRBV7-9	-	TGTGCCAGCAGCCGGGAGGGACGCAATCAGCCCCAGCATTTT	CASSREGRNQPQHF
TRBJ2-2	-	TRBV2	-	TGTGCCAGCATCGGAACTAGAACCGGGGAGCTGTTTTTT	CASIGTRTGELFF
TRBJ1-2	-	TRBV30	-	TGTGCCTGGAAATCCGGGATTCTTAACTATGGCTACACCTTC	CAWKSGILNYGYTF
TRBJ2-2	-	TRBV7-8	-	TGTGCCAGCAGCCCTCAAAGACAGGACGCCACCGGGGAGCTGTTTTTT	CASSPQRQDATGELFF
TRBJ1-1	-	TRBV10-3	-	TGTGCCATCAGTGAGCATCAAATTGTCGGGGCTGAAGCTTTCTTT	CAISEHQIVGAEAFF
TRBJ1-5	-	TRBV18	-	TGTGCCAGCTCACCAGGGAGGGATCAGCCCCAGCATTTT	CASSPGRDQPQHF
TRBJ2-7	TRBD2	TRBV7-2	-	TGTGCCAGCAGCGGGCTGGGGAGCGGGGCCCCCTACGAGCAGTACTTC	CASSGLGSGAPYEQYF
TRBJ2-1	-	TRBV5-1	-	TGCGCCAGCAGCTGGATGGGGGGCTCCTACAATGAGCAGTTCTTC	CASSWMGGSYNEQFF
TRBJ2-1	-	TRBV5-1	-	TGCGCCAGCAGCTCCGTGGGGGAGGCAAATGAGCAGTTCTTC	CASSSVGEANEQFF
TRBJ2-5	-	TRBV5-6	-	TGTGCCAGCTACGCTAGGGGGACCCAAGAGACCCAGTACTTC	CASYARGTQETQYF
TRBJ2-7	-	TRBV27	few	TGTGCCAGCAGAGCACTAGCTTCCTACGAGCAGTACTTC	CASRALASYEQYF
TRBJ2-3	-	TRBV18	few	TGTGCCAGCTCACCTTCGGATACGCAGTATTTT	CASSPSDTQYF
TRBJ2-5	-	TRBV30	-	TGTGCCTGGAGTACCGGGGAACTGTTGGAGACCCAGTACTTC	CAWSTGELLETQYF
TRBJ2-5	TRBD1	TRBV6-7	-	TGTGCCAGCAGTTACTCAGGACAGGTCCAAGAGACCCAGTACTTC	CASSYSGQVQETQYF
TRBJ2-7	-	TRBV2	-	TGTGCCAGCAGTGCAGAGGGGGTCGGGGAGCAGTACTTC	CASSAEGVGEQYF
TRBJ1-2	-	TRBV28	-	TGTGCCAGCAGTTTATCGGCATGGACAGCTAACTATGGCTACACCTTC	CASSLSAWTANYGYTF
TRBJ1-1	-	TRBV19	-	TGTGCCAGTAGTCCCTGGGGCGCGAACACTGAAGCTTTCTTT	CASSPWGANTEAFF
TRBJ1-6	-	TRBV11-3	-	TGTGCCAGCAGCTTAGGGGGGGAGGCACCCCTCCACTTT	CASSLGGEAPLHF
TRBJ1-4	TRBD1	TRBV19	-	TGTGCCAGTAGTCTTCCGACAGGGGGCCGTGAAAAACTGTTTTTT	CASSLPTGGREKLFF
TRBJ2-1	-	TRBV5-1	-	TGCGCCAGCAGCCTAGGACTAAACAATGAGCAGTTCTTC	CASSLGLNNEQFF
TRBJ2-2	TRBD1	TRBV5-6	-	TGTGCCAGCAGCTTTGGGGACAGGCGCACCGGGGAGCTGTTTTTT	CASSFGDRRTGELFF
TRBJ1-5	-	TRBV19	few	TGTGCCACTAACAAACAGGGCGGAAGAGATCAGCCCCAGCATTTT	CATNKQGGRDQPQHF
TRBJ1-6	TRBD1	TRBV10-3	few	TGTGCCATCACCGCGGGACAGCAAAATTCACCCCTCCACTTT	CAITAGQQNSPLHF
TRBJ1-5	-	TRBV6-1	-	TGTGCCAGCAGTGAAGCGGGGCAGAGCAATCAGCCCCAGCATTTT	CASSEAGQSNQPQHF
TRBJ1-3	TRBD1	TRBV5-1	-	TGCGCCAGCTCGATGGGGACAGTCTCTGGAAACACCATATATTTT	CASSMGTVSGNTIYF
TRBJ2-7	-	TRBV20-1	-	TGCAGTGCTAGCCCCCACTACGAGCAGTACTTC	CSASPHYEQYF
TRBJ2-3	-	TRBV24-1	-	TGTGCCACCAGTGATTTAGCGGCAGCAGGAGATACGCAGTATTTT	CATSDLAAAGDTQYF
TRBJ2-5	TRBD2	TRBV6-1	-	TGTGCCAGCAGTGAATCTCGGCGGGGGGTTCGAGAGACCCAGTACTTC	CASSESRRGVRETQYF
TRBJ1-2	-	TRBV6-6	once	TGTGCCAGCAGTAGGGACACCACCGATGGCTACACCTTC	CASSRDTTDGYTF
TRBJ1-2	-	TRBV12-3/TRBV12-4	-	TGTGCCAGCAGTTTTTTGGACAGCTATGGCTACACCTTC	CASSFLDSYGYTF
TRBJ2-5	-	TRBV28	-	TGTGCCAGCAGTCCCCGCCGGAGAGCTCGACTAGAGACCCAGTACTTC	CASSPRRRARLETQYF
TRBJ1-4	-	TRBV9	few	TGTGCCAGCAGCGTAAGTGGGGGCGCAACTAATGAAAAACTGTTTTTT	CASSVSGGATNEKLFF
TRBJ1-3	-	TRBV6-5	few	TGTGCCAGCAGCCTCAGGGGTACCGCTGGAAACACCATATATTTT	CASSLRGTAGNTIYF
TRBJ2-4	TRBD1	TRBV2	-	TGTGCCAGCAGTGCGGGACAGAAAAAAAACATTCAGTACTTC	CASSAGQKKNIQYF
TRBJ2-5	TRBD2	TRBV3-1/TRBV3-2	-	TGTGCCAGCAGCTTCCGGACTAGCGGGGGGCCAGAGACCCAGTACTTC	CASSFRTSGGPETQYF
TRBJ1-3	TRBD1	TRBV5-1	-	TGCGCCAGCAGCTTCGGGACAGGGGAAGGAAACACCATATATTTT	CASSFGTGEGNTIYF
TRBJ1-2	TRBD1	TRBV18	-	TGTGCCAGCTCACCAGGCAGGGGGCGAGGATGGGGCTACACCTTC	CASSPGRGRGWGYTF
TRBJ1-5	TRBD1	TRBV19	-	TGTGCCAGTAGTATAGGGTGGACAGGGAAGGGTCAGCCCCAGCATTTT	CASSIGWTGKGQPQHF
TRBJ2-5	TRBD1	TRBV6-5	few	TGTGCCAGCATATCGACAGGGGGCCTAGAGACCCAGTACTTC	CASISTGGLETQYF
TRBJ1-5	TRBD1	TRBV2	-	TGTGCCACATCCGGGACAGGGGGTAGCAATCAGCCCCAGCATTTT	CATSGTGGSNQPQHF
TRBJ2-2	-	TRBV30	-	TGTGCCTGGAGTTTACAGAACACCGGGGAGCTGTTTTTT	CAWSLQNTGELFF
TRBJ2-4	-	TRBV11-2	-	TGTGCCAGCCGCGACTTAGCCAAAAACATTCAGTACTTC	CASRDLAKNIQYF
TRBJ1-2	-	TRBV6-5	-	TGTGCCAGCAGTTACTTGGGACAACGGTCCTATGGCTACACCTTC	CASSYLGQRSYGYTF
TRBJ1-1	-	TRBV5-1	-	TGCGCCAGCAGCTTGGATAGGAACACTGAAGCTTTCTTT	CASSLDRNTEAFF
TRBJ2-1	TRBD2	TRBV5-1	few	TGCGCCAGCAGCTTGACTAGCGGGGGATATGAGCAGTTCTTC	CASSLTSGGYEQFF